Detailed here is one TCR beta chain. Source study methods: Nucleated cell number was recorded as an estimate derived from reference gene primer amplification. This table comes from immunoSEQ multiplex PCR, and its TCRdb copy is limited to in-frame clones, with some not included. V, J and clone size are those of that table, while D and trimming were read from the DNA. This table holds about 140,000 clones, approximately 87% found once. The entry originates in a study of blood T cell repertoires in COVID-19. Study overall: The United States, Italy and Spain provided the acute and convalescent COVID-19 samples. T cells, B-cell-depleted T cells, or PBMCs provided the cDNA or gDNA that served as material.

The germline V and J ends were trimmed by 2 bases and 1 base, with 11 bases remaining between them. Germline CDR1 SEHNR, CDR2 FQNEAQ (reference sequence). The CDR3 loop spans 15 amino acids. The rearrangement joins TRBV7-9 to TRBJ1-1; D is undetermined. The sequence derives from a woman aged 40 to 50 with acute or convalescent COVID-19. Sequenced input: peripheral blood. Here the CDR3 reads CASSLLGKENTEAFF. The CDR3 DNA sequence: TGTGCCAGCAGCTTACTCGGGAAAGAGAACACTGAAGCTTTCTTT.